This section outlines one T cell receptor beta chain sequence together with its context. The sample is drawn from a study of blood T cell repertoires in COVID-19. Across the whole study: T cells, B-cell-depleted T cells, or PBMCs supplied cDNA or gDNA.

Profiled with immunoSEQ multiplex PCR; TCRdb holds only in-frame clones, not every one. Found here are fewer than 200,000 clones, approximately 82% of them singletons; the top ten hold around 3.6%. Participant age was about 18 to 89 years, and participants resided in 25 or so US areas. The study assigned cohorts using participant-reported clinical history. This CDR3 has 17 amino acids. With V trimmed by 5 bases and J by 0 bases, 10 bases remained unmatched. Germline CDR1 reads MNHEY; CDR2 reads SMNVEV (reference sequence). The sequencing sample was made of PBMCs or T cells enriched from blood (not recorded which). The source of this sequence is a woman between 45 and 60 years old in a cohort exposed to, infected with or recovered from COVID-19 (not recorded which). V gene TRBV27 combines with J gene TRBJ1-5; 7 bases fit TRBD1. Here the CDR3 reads CASSLSRQGYSNQPQHF. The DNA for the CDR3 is TGTGCCAGCAGTCTGAGCCGACAGGGCTATAGCAATCAGCCCCAGCATTTT.